Shown below are 8 T cell receptor beta chains from a single sample sequenced in a study of blood T cell repertoires in COVID-19. The repertoire was sequenced with immunoSEQ multiplex PCR; TCRdb's copy has only in-frame clones and lacks some. The sample holds roughly 200,000 clones; 85% to 90% are singletons and the top ten take 3% to 3.5%. The sequencing input was PBMCs or T cells enriched from blood (not recorded which). These receptors all come from a woman aged 45-65 years in a cohort exposed to, infected with or recovered from COVID-19 (not recorded which).

CDR3 sequence reads: CSGLDRANTGELFF. CDR3 DNA sequence: TGCAGCGGATTAGACAGGGCCAACACCGGGGAGCTGTTTTTT. The chain has TRBV29-1 and TRBJ2-2; 7 nucleotides align to TRBD1. The CDR3 runs to 14 residues. Germline loops: CDR1 SQVTM, CDR2 ANQGSEA. The ends lost 7 bases at V and 2 bases at J; junction bases unmatched: 7.

The V call is TRBV11-1, the J call TRBJ1-1; D call uncertain. V was pared by 3 bases and J by 1 base, with 6 bases between. Germline loops: CDR1 SGHAT, CDR2 FQDESV (reference sequence). The CDR3 contains 13 residues. CDR3 nucleotide sequence: TGTGCCAGCAGCTTTGCCAGGAACACTGAAGCTTTCTTT. This sequence encodes CASSFARNTEAFF.

The chain uses TRBV2 and TRBJ2-1; D perhaps matches TRBD2 (5 bases). CDR3 length: 15 residues. Germline V gene data show CDR1 as SNHLY and CDR2 as FYNNEI. Trimming took off 6 bases at V and 6 bases at J, with 18 bases between the two ends. The chain's CDR3 is CASSGPGTRGNEQFF. The CDR3 coding sequence is TGTGCCAGCAGCGGGCCGGGCACTCGGGGCAATGAGCAGTTCTTC.

This clone was found once. The V gene is TRBV5-1, the J gene TRBJ2-7; 9 bases match TRBD2. The CDR3 has 14 amino acids. Germline lookup yields CDR1 SGHRS and CDR2 YFSETQ. V was pared by 0 bases and J by 7 bases, with 5 bases of the junction left unmatched. The chain's CDR3 is CASSLGAGGEEQYF. CDR3 bases: TGCGCCAGCAGCTTGGGTGCGGGGGGGGAAGAGCAGTACTTC.

This clone has a handful of counts. CDR3 residues: CASSLVGVGQGQGTEAFF. CDR3 sequence (DNA): TGTGCCAGCAGCTTGGTTGGAGTGGGACAGGGTCAGGGTACTGAAGCTTTCTTT. V usage is TRBV5-6 and J usage is TRBJ1-1; 9 bases match TRBD1. After removal of 0 bases from V and 5 bases from J, the junction contained 14 bases not matched to a gene. The CDR3 spans 18 residues. In germline, CDR1 is SGHDT, CDR2 YYEEEE.

Points on this clone: At one end the junction does not follow the germline gene, possibly because of a read error. The V gene is TRBV27, the J gene TRBJ1-1; TRBD1 might be the D (5 bases). The length of the CDR3 is 15 residues. Germline V gene lookup returns CDR1 MNHEY and CDR2 SMNVEV (reference sequence). CDR3 sequence: CASSLHLGQGGLAYF. The CDR3, as DNA: TGTGCCAGCAGTTTACATCTGGGGCAGGGTGGGCTCGCCTACTTT.

The gene calls are TRBV9 and TRBJ2-2; maybe TRBD2 (5 bases). The ends were cut back, 0 bases at V and 4 bases at J, with 10 bases in the middle. Per germline, CDR1 SGDLS and CDR2 YYNGEE. The CDR3 sequence is 15 residues long. CDR3 nucleotide sequence: TGTGCCAGCAGCGTAGGCCAGGCGGGCACCGGGGAGCTGTTTTTT. Translated, it gives CASSVGQAGTGELFF.

This chain joins TRBV2 and TRBJ1-2, with D uncertain. Germline CDR1 reads SNHLY; CDR2 reads FYNNEI. CDR3 length: 14 residues. Between the trimmed V and J ends, which lost 6 bases and 2 bases, there was a span of 13 bases. Written as DNA, the CDR3 is TGTGCCAGCAGAACCGGGAGTTTCAACTATGGCTACACCTTC. Its protein product is CASRTGSFNYGYTF. Filled out from reference TRBV2 and TRBJ1-2, the complete variable domain reads EPEVTQTPSHQVTQMGQEVILRCVPISNHLYFYWYRQILGQKVEFLVSFYNNEISEKSEIFDDQFSVERPDGSNFTLKIRSTKLEDSAMYFCASRTGSFNYGYTFGSGTRLTVV.